This note documents a single T cell receptor beta chain sequence. The data originate from a study of cytomegalovirus exposure and HLA in healthy donors. The PCR contained 60 Vbeta and 13 Jbeta primers. How the authors handled the data: Counted up in a later analysis, unique TCR beta chains came to about 80 million, with about 9.9 million shared. Profiled with immunoSEQ multiplex PCR; TCRdb holds only in-frame clones, not every one. V, J and clone size were drawn from that table, and D and trimming were deduced from the DNA. The sample lists more than 15,000 clones; under 85% were seen once. Germline V gene data show CDR1 as SGHTS and CDR2 as YDEGEE. V was cut by 7 bases and J by 0 bases, with 11 bases left in between. CDR3 length: 14 residues.

This TCR was sampled from a human donor in good health. The sample comprised PBMCs. The gene calls are TRBV5-8 and TRBJ1-5; a possible D gene is TRBD1 (5 bases). The CDR3 sequence: CASRRGGSNQPQHF. The CDR3, as DNA: TGTGCCAGCCGTAGGGGCGGTAGCAATCAGCCCCAGCATTTT.